This TCR beta chain was captured by sequencing in a study of cytomegalovirus exposure and HLA in healthy donors. General observations from the study: The study put 150 or so TCR beta chains on its list as cytomegalovirus-associated.

This clone was picked up one time. Antigen unknown. PCR used 60 Vbeta primers and 13 Jbeta primers. TCRdb's copy holds only in-frame clones and misses some; the assay was immunoSEQ multiplex PCR. The sample lists fewer than 100,000 clones, around 78% occurring once. The receptor was isolated from a male donor in good health and CMV-seropositive. The specimen sequenced was PBMCs.

The CDR3 nucleotides read TGCGCCAGCATGGGGGGCCAAGCGGGAGGACGACAGTTCTTC. Protein product: CASMGGQAGGRQFF. This chain uses TRBV5-1 with TRBJ2-1, with 9 bases lining up with TRBD2. The trim removed 6 bases at V and 13 bases at J, leaving 14 bases unmatched. Germline CDR1 and CDR2: SGHRS and YFSETQ. The CDR3 is 14 residues long.